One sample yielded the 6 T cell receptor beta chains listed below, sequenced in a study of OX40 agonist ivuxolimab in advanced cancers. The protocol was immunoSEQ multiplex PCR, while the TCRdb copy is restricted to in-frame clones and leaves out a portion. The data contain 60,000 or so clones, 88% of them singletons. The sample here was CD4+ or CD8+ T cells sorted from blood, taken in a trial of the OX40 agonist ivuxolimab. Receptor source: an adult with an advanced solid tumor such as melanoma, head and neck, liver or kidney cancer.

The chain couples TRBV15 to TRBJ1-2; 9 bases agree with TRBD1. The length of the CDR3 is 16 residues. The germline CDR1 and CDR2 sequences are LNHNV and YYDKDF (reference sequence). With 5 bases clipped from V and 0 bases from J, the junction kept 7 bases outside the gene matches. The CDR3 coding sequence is TGTGCCACCAGCCCAGACAGGGGGTTTACTAACTATGGCTACACCTTC. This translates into CATSPDRGFTNYGYTF.

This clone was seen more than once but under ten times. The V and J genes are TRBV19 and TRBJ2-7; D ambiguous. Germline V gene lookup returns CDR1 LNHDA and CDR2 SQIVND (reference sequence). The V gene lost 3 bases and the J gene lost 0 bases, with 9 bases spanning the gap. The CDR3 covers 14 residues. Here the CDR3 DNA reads TGTGCCAGTAGTATGTCGGGTAACTCCTACGAGCAGTACTTC. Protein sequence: CASSMSGNSYEQYF.

CDR3 in DNA: TGTGCCAGCAGCGTATGGACCTCAGGGGGGTCCGGCGATGGCTACACCTTC. Amino acid sequence: CASSVWTSGGSGDGYTF. V usage is TRBV7-8 and J usage is TRBJ1-2; 7 nucleotides align to TRBD1. CDR3 length: 17 amino acids. V dropped 5 bases and J dropped 6; count of bases not matched to a gene: 18. Per the germline V gene, CDR1 is SGHVS and CDR2 is FQNEAQ. Looking up the rest from reference TRBV7-8 and TRBJ1-2 gives the full variable domain: GAGVSQSPRYKVAKRGQDVALRCDPISGHVSLFWYQQALGQGPEFLTYFQNEAQLDKSGLPSDRFFAERPEGSVSTLKIQRTQQEDSAVYLCASSVWTSGGSGDGYTFGSGTRLTVV.

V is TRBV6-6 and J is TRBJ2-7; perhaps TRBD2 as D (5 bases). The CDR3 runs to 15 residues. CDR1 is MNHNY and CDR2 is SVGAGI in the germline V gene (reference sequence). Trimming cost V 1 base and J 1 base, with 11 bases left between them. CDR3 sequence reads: CASSYFEGGSYEQYF. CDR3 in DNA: TGTGCCAGCAGTTACTTTGAGGGCGGTTCCTACGAGCAGTACTTC.

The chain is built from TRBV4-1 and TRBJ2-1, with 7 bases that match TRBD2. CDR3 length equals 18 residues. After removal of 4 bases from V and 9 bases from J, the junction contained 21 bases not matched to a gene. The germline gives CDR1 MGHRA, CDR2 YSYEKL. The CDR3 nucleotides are TGCGCCAGCAGCCTCCTTTTAGGCCGGGAGGCCCATCTCAGTGAGCAGTTCTTC. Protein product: CASSLLLGREAHLSEQFF.

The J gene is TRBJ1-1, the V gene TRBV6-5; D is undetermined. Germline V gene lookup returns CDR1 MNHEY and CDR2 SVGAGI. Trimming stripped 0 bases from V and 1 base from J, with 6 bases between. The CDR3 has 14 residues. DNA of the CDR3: TGTGCCAGCAGTTACTCAGAGCAGAACACTGAAGCTTTCTTT. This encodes CASSYSEQNTEAFF.